These T cell receptor beta chains were read from a single sample in a study of identical twins. MiXCR was run by TCRdb on the 5' RACE reads, yielding one entry per CDR3 protein. The sample carries about 340,000 distinct CDR3 sequences, 9% to 15% recorded once. These data were also reused for a study on yellow fever vaccine responses in identical twins.

Sample: CD8+ T cells sorted from blood. The origin of the receptors is a woman aged 18-29 years in good health. CDR3s include the opening cysteine and the closing phenylalanine or tryptophan. A D gene is named only where the DNA matches it firmly. Some rows mark clone size as missing; the rest say once, few, many or name a class of expanded clone.

clone_size: few
j_call: TRBJ2-5
v_call: TRBV3-1
d_call: -
cdr3_nt: TGTGCCAGCAGCCAAGCTCGGGAGACCCAGTACTTC
cdr3_aa: CASSQARETQYF

clone_size: many
j_call: TRBJ1-3
v_call: TRBV28
d_call: -
cdr3_nt: TGTGCCACATCATCGACAGTTTTTGGAAACACCATATATTTT
cdr3_aa: CATSSTVFGNTIYF

clone_size: few
j_call: TRBJ2-1
v_call: TRBV20-1
d_call: -
cdr3_nt: TGCAGTGCTCGACCCCAAGGCCCCGAACCTTACAATGAGCAGTTCTTC
cdr3_aa: CSARPQGPEPYNEQFF

clone_size: few
j_call: TRBJ2-2
v_call: TRBV14
d_call: -
cdr3_nt: TGTGCCAGCAGCCAATTTAGAGAGTCGACCGGGGAGCTGTTTTTT
cdr3_aa: CASSQFRESTGELFF

clone_size: few
j_call: TRBJ2-7
v_call: TRBV29-1
d_call: TRBD1
cdr3_nt: TGCAGCGTTGTTATTAGGGACAGGGCCTACGAGCAGTACTTC
cdr3_aa: CSVVIRDRAYEQYF

clone_size: once
j_call: TRBJ2-7
v_call: TRBV7-9
d_call: TRBD2
cdr3_nt: TGTGCCAGCAGCCTCTCCGGGACTAGCGACTCCTACGAGCAGTACTTC
cdr3_aa: CASSLSGTSDSYEQYF

clone_size: many
j_call: TRBJ2-1
v_call: TRBV5-5
d_call: TRBD2
cdr3_nt: TGTGCCAGCAGCTTGGGGGTTGGGAGCGGGGGGCCTCATAAATACAATGAGCAGTTCTTC
cdr3_aa: CASSLGVGSGGPHKYNEQFF

clone_size: many
j_call: TRBJ2-5
v_call: TRBV28
d_call: -
cdr3_nt: TGTGCCTGCAGTTTGGGCAGGAAGGTCGAGACCCAGTACTTC
cdr3_aa: CACSLGRKVETQYF

clone_size: -
j_call: TRBJ2-1
v_call: TRBV13
d_call: TRBD2
cdr3_nt: TGTGCCAGCAGCTTAGGGAGCGGGACCCGTTACAATGAGCAGTTCTTC
cdr3_aa: CASSLGSGTRYNEQFF

clone_size: -
j_call: TRBJ2-5
v_call: TRBV7-2
d_call: -
cdr3_nt: TGTGCCAGCAGCCCCGGGACTCACCAGGAGACCCAGTACTTC
cdr3_aa: CASSPGTHQETQYF

clone_size: -
j_call: TRBJ2-7
v_call: TRBV11-2
d_call: TRBD2
cdr3_nt: TGTGCCAGCAGCTTAGGGACTAGCGGAATAGCCTACGAGCAGTACTTC
cdr3_aa: CASSLGTSGIAYEQYF

clone_size: few
j_call: TRBJ1-2
v_call: TRBV12-3/TRBV12-4
d_call: -
cdr3_nt: TGTGCCAGCAGTCCCCCCGGGCGATCCTATGGCTACACCTTC
cdr3_aa: CASSPPGRSYGYTF

clone_size: -
j_call: TRBJ1-6
v_call: TRBV20-1
d_call: TRBD1
cdr3_nt: TGCAGTGCTAGAGTAGGTGACAGGGGGTCGAATTCACCCCTCCACTTT
cdr3_aa: CSARVGDRGSNSPLHF

clone_size: many
j_call: TRBJ1-5
v_call: TRBV12-3/TRBV12-4
d_call: -
cdr3_nt: TGTGCCAGCAGTTTTGGAGCAAAGGGTCAGCCCCAGCATTTT
cdr3_aa: CASSFGAKGQPQHF

clone_size: -
j_call: TRBJ2-2
v_call: TRBV28
d_call: TRBD2
cdr3_nt: TGTGCCAGCAGTTTCCCGGGACTAGCGGGGAGGAACACCGGGGAGCTGTTTTTT
cdr3_aa: CASSFPGLAGRNTGELFF

clone_size: -
j_call: TRBJ2-1
v_call: TRBV15
d_call: -
cdr3_nt: TGTGCCACCAGCAGAGATCTCGGGTACAATGAGCAGTTCTTC
cdr3_aa: CATSRDLGYNEQFF

clone_size: few
j_call: TRBJ1-1
v_call: TRBV4-2
d_call: -
cdr3_nt: TGTGCCAGCAGCCAAGATGACTTCGGGGTGGCGAACACTGAAGCTTTCTTT
cdr3_aa: CASSQDDFGVANTEAFF

clone_size: few
j_call: TRBJ1-3
v_call: TRBV27
d_call: -
cdr3_nt: TGTGCCAGCAGTCTCCCCCGGAAGAACACCATATATTTT
cdr3_aa: CASSLPRKNTIYF

clone_size: few
j_call: TRBJ2-2
v_call: TRBV10-3
d_call: -
cdr3_nt: TGTGCCATCAGTGACAAGCTAGCCGGGGAGCTGTTTTTT
cdr3_aa: CAISDKLAGELFF

clone_size: many
j_call: TRBJ1-5
v_call: TRBV25-1
d_call: TRBD1
cdr3_nt: TGTGCCAGCAGTGAAGGGACAGGGGGCAATCAGCCCCAGCATTTT
cdr3_aa: CASSEGTGGNQPQHF

clone_size: -
j_call: TRBJ2-1
v_call: TRBV20-1
d_call: TRBD2
cdr3_nt: TGCAGTGCTAGAGATTTAGCGGGACCAGACAATGAGCAGTTCTTC
cdr3_aa: CSARDLAGPDNEQFF

clone_size: -
j_call: TRBJ2-1
v_call: TRBV20-1
d_call: -
cdr3_nt: TGCAGTGCTAGAAGTTTGACTAGTGGCTACAATGAGCAGTTCTTC
cdr3_aa: CSARSLTSGYNEQFF

clone_size: -
j_call: TRBJ2-5
v_call: TRBV11-2
d_call: TRBD2
cdr3_nt: TGTGCCAGCAGCTTAGAAGGTCGGGGCGGGGGTCAAGAGACCCAGTACTTC
cdr3_aa: CASSLEGRGGGQETQYF

clone_size: few
j_call: TRBJ2-1
v_call: TRBV25-1
d_call: -
cdr3_nt: TGTGCCAGCAGTGAACAGGGGCCCCGTTGGGATGAGCAGTTCTTC
cdr3_aa: CASSEQGPRWDEQFF

clone_size: few
j_call: TRBJ1-4
v_call: TRBV7-6
d_call: TRBD1
cdr3_nt: TGTGCCAGCAGCTTGAGGGGGCTGGCAACTAATGAAAAACTGTTTTTT
cdr3_aa: CASSLRGLATNEKLFF

clone_size: -
j_call: TRBJ2-1
v_call: TRBV5-1
d_call: -
cdr3_nt: TGCGCCAGCAGCTTGGTCGCGGGGCCCTCCTACAATGAGCAGTTCTTC
cdr3_aa: CASSLVAGPSYNEQFF

clone_size: many
j_call: TRBJ1-4
v_call: TRBV2
d_call: -
cdr3_nt: TGTGCCAGCAGCGGCACGGGCCACGCAACTAATGAAAAACTGTTTTTT
cdr3_aa: CASSGTGHATNEKLFF

clone_size: many
j_call: TRBJ2-1
v_call: TRBV7-9
d_call: TRBD2
cdr3_nt: TGTGCCAGCAGAGTAAGCGGGGGGGCGTCCTACAATGAGCAGTTCTTC
cdr3_aa: CASRVSGGASYNEQFF

clone_size: -
j_call: TRBJ2-2
v_call: TRBV29-1
d_call: -
cdr3_nt: TGCAGCGTTGAAGGCACCTTGGATGGGACCGGGGAGCTGTTTTTT
cdr3_aa: CSVEGTLDGTGELFF

clone_size: -
j_call: TRBJ2-3
v_call: TRBV28
d_call: -
cdr3_nt: TGTGCCAGCAGTTTTATGGCTGGATTTTTCGCCTCCCACACAGATACGCAGTATTTT
cdr3_aa: CASSFMAGFFASHTDTQYF

clone_size: -
j_call: TRBJ2-1
v_call: TRBV28
d_call: TRBD2
cdr3_nt: TGTGCCAGCAGTAAAACGACTAGCTGGGATGAGCAGTTCTTC
cdr3_aa: CASSKTTSWDEQFF

clone_size: many
j_call: TRBJ2-1
v_call: TRBV12-3/TRBV12-4
d_call: TRBD2
cdr3_nt: TGTGCCAGCACTCAAAGCGGGAGTGGGGTCAATGAGCAGTTCTTC
cdr3_aa: CASTQSGSGVNEQFF

clone_size: -
j_call: TRBJ2-1
v_call: TRBV28
d_call: TRBD2
cdr3_nt: TGTGCCAGCAGCGGGATAGCGGGGCGCAATGAGCAGTTCTTC
cdr3_aa: CASSGIAGRNEQFF

clone_size: -
j_call: TRBJ2-3
v_call: TRBV27
d_call: -
cdr3_nt: TGTGCCAGCAGTTTATTATCCCAGGGGTCCACAGATACGCAGTATTTT
cdr3_aa: CASSLLSQGSTDTQYF

clone_size: -
j_call: TRBJ2-5
v_call: TRBV12-3/TRBV12-4
d_call: TRBD2
cdr3_nt: TGTGCCAGCAGGGGAGCGGGAACCCAAGAGACCCAGTACTTC
cdr3_aa: CASRGAGTQETQYF

clone_size: many
j_call: TRBJ2-1
v_call: TRBV12-3/TRBV12-4
d_call: -
cdr3_nt: TGTGCCAGCAGAACAGGGTACAATGAGCAGTTCTTC
cdr3_aa: CASRTGYNEQFF

clone_size: -
j_call: TRBJ2-7
v_call: TRBV2
d_call: -
cdr3_nt: TGTGCCAGCAGTGGGGGTGACAATGCCTACGAGCAGTACTTC
cdr3_aa: CASSGGDNAYEQYF

clone_size: few
j_call: TRBJ2-3
v_call: TRBV28
d_call: TRBD2
cdr3_nt: TGTGCCAGCGGGGGAGGGACAGATACGCAGTATTTT
cdr3_aa: CASGGGTDTQYF

clone_size: many
j_call: TRBJ1-1
v_call: TRBV20-1
d_call: -
cdr3_nt: TGCAGTGCTAGTAGACCGGAGCGAGGTGAAGCTTTCTTT
cdr3_aa: CSASRPERGEAFF

clone_size: -
j_call: TRBJ2-1
v_call: TRBV12-3/TRBV12-4
d_call: TRBD2
cdr3_nt: TGTGCCAGCAGCCCCGGACTAGCTATTAATGAGCAGTTCTTC
cdr3_aa: CASSPGLAINEQFF

clone_size: few
j_call: TRBJ2-7
v_call: TRBV21-1
d_call: -
cdr3_nt: TGTGCCAGCGGCTTGGAGGGGGAGCAGTACTTC
cdr3_aa: CASGLEGEQYF

clone_size: -
j_call: TRBJ2-7
v_call: TRBV20-1
d_call: TRBD2
cdr3_nt: TGCAGTGCTAGGGATACCGGGACTAGCGCGTACTACGAGCAGTACTTC
cdr3_aa: CSARDTGTSAYYEQYF

clone_size: many
j_call: TRBJ1-2
v_call: TRBV9
d_call: -
cdr3_nt: TGTGCCAGCAGCGTAGCCTATGGAGGTGGCTACACCTTC
cdr3_aa: CASSVAYGGGYTF

clone_size: few
j_call: TRBJ2-1
v_call: TRBV24-1
d_call: -
cdr3_nt: TGTGCCACCAGTGCCCTCGGGGGACACAATGAGCAGTTCTTC
cdr3_aa: CATSALGGHNEQFF

clone_size: -
j_call: TRBJ1-1
v_call: TRBV5-6
d_call: TRBD1
cdr3_nt: TGTGTCAGCAACACAGGGGAGTCGCACACTGAAGCTTTCTTT
cdr3_aa: CVSNTGESHTEAFF

clone_size: -
j_call: TRBJ2-1
v_call: TRBV6-1
d_call: TRBD2
cdr3_nt: TGTGCCAGCAGTATTAGCGGGATCCACAATGAGCAGTTCTTC
cdr3_aa: CASSISGIHNEQFF

clone_size: few
j_call: TRBJ1-2
v_call: TRBV3-1
d_call: TRBD1
cdr3_nt: TGTGCCAGCAGCCCCGGGACAGACCATGGCTACACCTTC
cdr3_aa: CASSPGTDHGYTF

clone_size: few
j_call: TRBJ1-2
v_call: TRBV10-3
d_call: TRBD1
cdr3_nt: TGTGCCATCAGTGAGTCGGACAGGGCCTATGGCTACACCTTC
cdr3_aa: CAISESDRAYGYTF

clone_size: -
j_call: TRBJ2-4
v_call: TRBV2
d_call: -
cdr3_nt: TGTGTCAGGGGGGAGACAGATAAAAACATTCAGTACTTC
cdr3_aa: CVRGETDKNIQYF

clone_size: -
j_call: TRBJ1-3
v_call: TRBV6-1
d_call: -
cdr3_nt: TGTGCCAGCAGTGAAGCTGAGGGCTCTGGAAACACCATATATTTT
cdr3_aa: CASSEAEGSGNTIYF

clone_size: few
j_call: TRBJ2-5
v_call: TRBV10-3
d_call: -
cdr3_nt: TGTGCCATCGCGGATCGGGACACCCAGTACTTC
cdr3_aa: CAIADRDTQYF

clone_size: -
j_call: TRBJ1-4
v_call: TRBV20-1
d_call: -
cdr3_nt: TGCAGTGCATGGAAGACAGAGACAACTAATGAAAAACTGTTTTTT
cdr3_aa: CSAWKTETTNEKLFF

clone_size: few
j_call: TRBJ2-1
v_call: TRBV19
d_call: TRBD1
cdr3_nt: TGTGCCAGTAAAGGACAGGCGGAAATTGGTGAGCAGTTCTTC
cdr3_aa: CASKGQAEIGEQFF

clone_size: few
j_call: TRBJ1-1
v_call: TRBV9
d_call: -
cdr3_nt: TGTGCCAGCAGCGTAGGGTCAGGCACGAACACTGAAGCTTTCTTT
cdr3_aa: CASSVGSGTNTEAFF

clone_size: -
j_call: TRBJ2-5
v_call: TRBV5-1
d_call: TRBD2
cdr3_nt: TGCGCCAGCAGCTTGGAGGGACTAGCGGGAGGGGAGACCCAGTACTTC
cdr3_aa: CASSLEGLAGGETQYF

clone_size: few
j_call: TRBJ2-1
v_call: TRBV9
d_call: -
cdr3_nt: TGTGCCAGCAGCGTCGGGGGCGTGGGAGAGCAGTTCTTC
cdr3_aa: CASSVGGVGEQFF

clone_size: -
j_call: TRBJ2-7
v_call: TRBV12-5
d_call: -
cdr3_nt: TGTGCTAGTGGTTTGGAGGGAGACGAGCAGTACTTC
cdr3_aa: CASGLEGDEQYF

clone_size: many
j_call: TRBJ2-1
v_call: TRBV14
d_call: TRBD2
cdr3_nt: TGTGCCAGCAGCCCAGCGGGGGGTCATAATGAGCAGTTCTTC
cdr3_aa: CASSPAGGHNEQFF

clone_size: -
j_call: TRBJ2-3
v_call: TRBV15
d_call: -
cdr3_nt: TGTGCCACCAGCAGAGGGACAGCGATCACAGATACGCAGTATTTT
cdr3_aa: CATSRGTAITDTQYF

clone_size: -
j_call: TRBJ2-1
v_call: TRBV20-1
d_call: -
cdr3_nt: TGCTGTGCTAGATCTGACGAAGAACATTACTCCTACAATGAGCAGTTCTTC
cdr3_aa: CCARSDEEHYSYNEQFF